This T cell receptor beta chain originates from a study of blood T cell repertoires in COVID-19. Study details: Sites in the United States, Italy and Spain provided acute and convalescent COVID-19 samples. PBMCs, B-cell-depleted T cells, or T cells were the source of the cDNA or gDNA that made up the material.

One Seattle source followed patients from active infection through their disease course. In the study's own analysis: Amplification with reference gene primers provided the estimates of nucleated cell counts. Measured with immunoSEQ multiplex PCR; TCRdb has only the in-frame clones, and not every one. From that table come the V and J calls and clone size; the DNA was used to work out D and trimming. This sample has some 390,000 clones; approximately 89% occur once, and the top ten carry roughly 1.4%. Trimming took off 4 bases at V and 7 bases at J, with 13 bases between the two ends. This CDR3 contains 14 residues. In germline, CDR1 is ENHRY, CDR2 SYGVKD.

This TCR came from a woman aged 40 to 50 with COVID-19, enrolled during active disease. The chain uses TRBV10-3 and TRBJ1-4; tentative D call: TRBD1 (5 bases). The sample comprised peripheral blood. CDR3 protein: CAISADTGGEKLFF. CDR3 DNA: TGTGCCATCAGTGCGGACACGGGGGGTGAAAAACTGTTTTTT.